This note documents a single T cell receptor beta chain sequence. Seattle patients were enrolled during active infection and followed longitudinally. The data derive from a study of blood T cell repertoires in COVID-19. Background on the study: Italy, Spain and the United States were the sources of the convalescent and acute COVID-19 samples. From T cells, B-cell-depleted T cells, or PBMCs came the material, which was cDNA or gDNA.

The CDR3 sequence is 15 residues long. J lost 4 bases, V lost 0 bases, and 2 bases had no gene match. Germline V gives CDR1 LGHNA, CDR2 YNFKEQ. How the authors handled the data: How many nucleated cells were present was estimated from reference gene primer amplification. Measured with immunoSEQ multiplex PCR; TCRdb has only the in-frame clones, and not every one. From that table come the V and J calls and clone size; the DNA was used to work out D and trimming. The sample has 30,000 to 40,000 clones, about 85% seen once. The V and J genes are TRBV4-2 and TRBJ2-1, with 8 nucleotides matching TRBD1. The sequence was obtained from a man between 60 and 75 years old with COVID-19, enrolled during active disease. The specimen was peripheral blood. CDR3 DNA: TGTGCCAGCAGCCAAGAACAGGGGGGATACAATGAGCAGTTCTTC. Translated: CASSQEQGGYNEQFF.